The next 30 T cell receptor beta chains were all read from a single sample in a study of Graves' ophthalmopathy and Graves' hyperthyroidism. TCR beta CDR3 regions were amplified from RNA transcripts. An initial RT-PCR round employing HTBI primers preceded a second-round multiplex PCR. TCRdb redid the calling of the multiplex PCR reads with MiXCR, one entry per CDR3 protein. The table lists almost 750,000 distinct CDR3 sequences, 40% of them singletons, with 40% to 55% in the top ten. Sequenced material: peripheral blood. All receptors come from an adult man with Graves' ophthalmopathy.

This clonotype was seen a handful of times. The chain combines TRBV24-1 with TRBJ2-7; D might be TRBD1 (6 bases). The germline V gene has CDR1 KGHDR and CDR2 SFDVKD. The CDR3 is 14 amino acids. Deletions cut 4 bases from V and 3 bases from J, with 12 bases between. The CDR3 region has the DNA TGTGCCACCAGTGACACAGGGTCCTTCTACGAGCAGTACTTC. Its translation is CATSDTGSFYEQYF.

The sample holds many counts of this clonotype. This sequence joins TRBV10-3 and TRBJ2-5; possibly TRBD1 for D (5 bases). CDR3 length equals 13 residues. The V gene's germline CDR1 is ENHRY and CDR2 SYGVKD. Trimming shortened V by 10 bases and J by 1 base, and 13 bases separated the two germline ends. For the CDR3, the DNA is TGTGCCAACTCCAGGGAATTCCAAGAGACCCAGTACTTC. Encoded protein: CANSREFQETQYF.

This clonotype was recorded at least ten times. J is TRBJ2-7 and V is TRBV9, with D hard to call. CDR3 length equals 14 residues. The germline CDR1 and CDR2 sequences are SGDLS and YYNGEE. Trimming cost V 0 bases and J 6 bases, with 13 bases left between them. The CDR3 bases are TGTGCCAGCAGCGTAGCTACGGCAGGTAGCGAGCAGTACTTC. Translation: CASSVATAGSEQYF.

The chain employs TRBV9 and TRBJ2-2; D is ambiguous. CDR1 and CDR2 (germline): SGDLS, YYNGEE. CDR3 length: 14 residues. Trimming left V 1 base short and J 1 base short, with 5 bases between. This chain's CDR3 is CASSVWRNTGELFF. The CDR3 DNA is TGTGCCAGCAGCGTATGGAGGAACACCGGGGAGCTGTTTTTT.

The table lists this clonotype with many counts. This chain links TRBV7-8 with TRBJ2-7; the D gene could be TRBD1 or TRBD2 (5 bases each). The CDR3 runs 15 residues. V was shortened by 3 bases and J by 5 bases, with 17 bases between the two germline ends. The germline V gene encodes CDR1 SGHVS and CDR2 FQNEAQ. The chain's CDR3 is CASSFQGRGLNEQYF. DNA for the CDR3: TGTGCCAGCAGCTTTCAGGGCCGAGGGTTGAACGAGCAGTACTTC.

A few counts support this clonotype. The gene calls are TRBV12-3 or TRBV12-4 and TRBJ2-7, with D perhaps assigned TRBD1 or TRBD2 (5 bases each). V lost 7 bases, J lost 3 bases, and 16 bases lay in between. The CDR3 is 14 amino acids. In DNA, the CDR3 is TGTGCCAGCACTAATGCTGCAGGGAGCTACGAGCAGTACTTC. Protein product: CASTNAAGSYEQYF.

The chain couples TRBV2 to TRBJ2-7; weak D call: TRBD2 (5 bases). With the DNA end fitting TRBJ2-1 better, the J assignment may be wrong. The CDR3 consists of 13 residues. Germline V gives CDR1 SNHLY, CDR2 FYNNEI. This chain's CDR3 is CASGLSSYNEQFF. Here the CDR3 DNA reads TGTGCCAGCGGACTTAGCTCCTACAATGAGCAGTTCTTC.

The chain carries TRBV6-2 or TRBV6-3 and TRBJ2-2; TRBD2 matches at 7 bases. Germline loops: CDR1 MNHEY, CDR2 SVGEGT. V was clipped by 7 bases and J by 5 bases; unmatched bases: 10. The CDR3 runs to 15 residues. CDR3 nucleotides: TGTGCCAGCACTCCGGGGAGGGGTGTAACCGGGGAGCTGTTTTTT. As protein: CASTPGRGVTGELFF.

The V call is TRBV7-6, the J call TRBJ2-2; TRBD2 might be the D (6 bases). The CDR3 is 15 amino acids. The germline V and J ends were trimmed by 5 bases and 6 bases, with 16 bases remaining between them. The germline V gene has CDR1 SGHVS and CDR2 FNYEAQ. The CDR3 DNA sequence: TGTGCCAGCAGCCTTAGCGGAGGAGTCCCCGGGGAGCTGTTTTTT. Its translation is CASSLSGGVPGELFF.

This clonotype was found a few times. The chain links TRBV12-3 or TRBV12-4 to TRBJ2-6; 12 nucleotides match TRBD1. Unmatched junction bases numbered 7, after V lost 7 bases and J lost 3 bases. The CDR3 runs 17 residues. CDR3 protein: CASKPGQGASGANVLTF. CDR3 bases: TGTGCCAGCAAACCGGGACAGGGGGCGAGTGGGGCCAACGTCCTGACTTTC.

The chain is built from TRBV20-1 and TRBJ2-5, with 7 bases aligning to TRBD2. This CDR3 is built from 16 residues. J lost 5 bases, V lost 2 bases, and 14 bases had no gene match. The germline V gene has CDR1 DFQATT and CDR2 SNEGSKA (reference sequence). The CDR3 loop is CSARPCLRGSRETQYF. In DNA, the CDR3 is TGCAGTGCTAGACCTTGCCTGCGCGGGAGCAGGGAGACCCAGTACTTC.

This clonotype was observed a handful of times. CDR3 sequence reads: CASSKFNLGQVNTEAFF. The CDR3, as DNA: TGTGCCAGCAGCAAATTCAACCTGGGACAGGTGAACACTGAAGCTTTCTTT. The chain links TRBV10-3 to TRBJ1-1; 8 nucleotides match TRBD1. Trimming took 10 bases from V and 0 from J; bases not matched to a gene: 16. The CDR3 consists of 17 residues. CDR1 and CDR2 (germline): ENHRY, SYGVKD.

This clonotype was counted many times. The chain recombines TRBV2 with TRBJ1-1; D is unclear. Germline assignment: CDR1 SNHLY and CDR2 FYNNEI. The CDR3 is 14 amino acids. Trimming took 3 bases from V and 0 from J, leaving 8 bases between them. The CDR3 reads CASSERPMNTEAFF. The CDR3 DNA sequence: TGTGCCAGCAGTGAGCGGCCGATGAACACTGAAGCTTTCTTT.

The rearrangement joins TRBV29-1 to TRBJ1-2; 8 bases agree with TRBD1. This CDR3 comprises 11 residues. Trimming cost V 3 bases and J 9 bases; bases outside gene matches: 3. Germline V CDR1 and CDR2: SQVTM, ANQGSEA. The CDR3: CSVEQGARYTF. CDR3 DNA: TGCAGCGTTGAGCAGGGGGCGCGCTACACCTTC.

The chain recombines TRBV5-1 with TRBJ2-5; D uncertain. Germline CDR1 SGHRS, CDR2 YFSETQ. This CDR3 has 13 residues. The ends were cut back, 4 bases at V and 1 base at J, with 8 bases in the middle. The CDR3 sequence: CASSQAIQETQYF. DNA of the CDR3: TGCGCCAGCAGCCAGGCGATCCAAGAGACCCAGTACTTC.

Here the CDR3 DNA reads TGTGCCAGCCTCACCGCGGAGCGGGGTGGGGCCGGGGAGCTGTTTTTT. Protein sequence: CASLTAERGGAGELFF. The chain combines TRBV25-1 with TRBJ2-2, with 7 bases lining up with TRBD2. The CDR3 covers 16 residues. CDR1 is MGHDK and CDR2 is SYGVNS in the germline V gene. V shed 8 bases and J 6 bases; nucleotides not matched to a gene: 15.

A few counts support this clonotype. The V call is TRBV7-8, the J call TRBJ1-2, with D unresolved. Between the trimmed V and J ends, which lost 2 bases and 4 bases, there was a span of 8 bases. Per germline, CDR1 SGHVS and CDR2 FQNEAQ. The CDR3 is made up of 13 amino acids. Here the CDR3 reads CASSLRQFYGYTF. CDR3 coding DNA: TGTGCCAGCAGCTTACGACAATTCTATGGCTACACCTTC.

V gene TRBV29-1 combines with J gene TRBJ2-3; 11 bases fit TRBD2. The CDR3 runs 15 residues. V trimming: 2 bases; J trimming: 3 bases; junction bases outside the gene matches: 4. Germline-derived CDR1 and CDR2 are SQVTM and ANQGSEA. CDR3 sequence (DNA): TGCAGCGTTGAACTTAGCGGGGGGGAGACAGATACGCAGTATTTT. It translates to CSVELSGGETDTQYF.

This clonotype occurred a few times. The chain links TRBV7-3 to TRBJ2-2, with D possibly being TRBD2 (7 bases). CDR3 size: 17 residues. V shed 2 bases and J shed 7 bases, with 20 bases lying between them. The germline CDR1 and CDR2 sequences are SGHTA and FQGTGA. The CDR3 DNA sequence: TGTGCCAGCAGCTTAGGCATGGGGGGGCAGACAATCGGGGAGCTGTTTTTT. Protein: CASSLGMGGQTIGELFF.

As for this clonotype: This may be a read error, as it is one base from a much larger clone. The chain has TRBV7-2 and TRBJ2-7; D may be TRBD1 or TRBD2 (5 bases each). The CDR3 length is 14 residues. CDR1 is SGHTA, CDR2 FQGNSA, per germline. This CDR3 is CASSLGGITYEQHF. The CDR3 bases are TGTGCCAGCAGCTTAGGGGGGATAACCTACGAGCAGCACTTC.

Ten or more counts support this clonotype. The chain joins TRBV7-3 to TRBJ1-2; D is uncertain. CDR1 is SGHTA and CDR2 is FQGTGA in the germline V gene. V lost 2 bases and J 5 bases, leaving 9 bases between the germline ends. The CDR3 runs to 13 residues. The DNA of the CDR3 is TGTGCCAGCAGCTTAGACGGAAAGTATGGCTACACCTTC. Encoded protein: CASSLDGKYGYTF.

This clonotype was counted between two and nine times. The V call is TRBV20-1, the J call TRBJ2-5; D gene unclear. Germline values: CDR1 DFQATT, CDR2 SNEGSKA (reference sequence). The CDR3 contains 12 residues. Trimming took off 6 bases at V and 7 bases at J, with 15 bases between the two ends. The CDR3 here is CSATKGGRTQYF. The CDR3 coding sequence is TGCAGTGCCACGAAGGGTGGGCGGACCCAGTACTTC.

This clonotype came up a few times. Relative to the germline gene, one junction end is altered; a read error may explain this. The chain has TRBV5-1 and TRBJ1-2; D not resolved. Germline V CDR1 and CDR2: SGHRS, YFSETQ. The CDR3 contains 14 residues. DNA of the CDR3: TGCGCCAGCAGCTTGGATTCAGGACCCTATCGCTACACCTTC. Residues: CASSLDSGPYRYTF.

In this sample, this clonotype turned up many times. This chain connects TRBV15 to TRBJ2-2, with D perhaps matching TRBD2 (7 bases). Germline lookup yields CDR1 LNHNV and CDR2 YYDKDF (reference sequence). V lost 9 bases and J 7 bases, leaving 15 bases between the germline ends. This CDR3 comprises 13 residues. The CDR3 loop reads CATRQAGVGELFF. The CDR3 DNA follows: TGTGCCACTAGACAGGCGGGGGTCGGGGAGCTGTTTTTT.

This clonotype appeared many times. V gene TRBV19 combines with J gene TRBJ1-1; maybe TRBD1 (5 bases). V was pared by 10 bases and J by 1 base, with 16 bases between. CDR3 length equals 14 residues. The V gene's germline CDR1 is LNHDA and CDR2 SQIVND (reference sequence). CDR3 nucleotide sequence: TGTGCCACCTCCACGGGGGGACCGAACACTGAAGCTTTCTTT. This encodes CATSTGGPNTEAFF.

This clonotype was recorded a few times. The chain joins TRBV19 to TRBJ1-1; 7 nucleotides line up with TRBD1. Trimming at V came to 2 bases and at J to 10 bases, leaving 10 bases not matched to a gene. This CDR3 contains 14 residues. Germline assignment: CDR1 LNHDA and CDR2 SQIVND (reference sequence). The CDR3 nucleotides read TGTGCCAGTAGTATAACAGGCTCCCAGGGGGTAGCTTTCTTT. This sequence encodes CASSITGSQGVAFF.

This chain links TRBV19 with TRBJ2-5; TRBD1 is a possible D gene (5 bases). Trimming stripped 5 bases from V and 0 bases from J, with 16 bases between. This CDR3 is 16 amino acids long. Per the germline V gene, CDR1 is LNHDA and CDR2 is SQIVND (reference sequence). The chain's CDR3 is CASSPSHRLYQETQYF. CDR3 nucleotides: TGTGCCAGTAGTCCCTCCCACAGGCTCTACCAAGAGACCCAGTACTTC. The whole variable domain, remainder taken from reference TRBV19 and TRBJ2-5, is DGGITQSPKYLFRKEGQNVTLSCEQNLNHDAMYWYRQDPGQGLRLIYYSQIVNDFQKGDIAEGYSVSREKKESFPLTVTSAQKNPTAFYLCASSPSHRLYQETQYFGPGTRLLVL.

This clonotype was counted ten times or more. V usage is TRBV19 and J usage is TRBJ1-5, with D uncertain. Germline V gene data show CDR1 as LNHDA and CDR2 as SQIVND (reference sequence). This CDR3 comprises 13 residues. The V gene lost 0 bases and the J gene lost 5 bases, with 5 bases spanning the gap. CDR3 coding DNA: TGTGCCAGTAGTATAGAGTGGTATCAGCCCCAGCATTTT. This encodes CASSIEWYQPQHF.

This sequence joins TRBV10-3 and TRBJ2-7; 7 bases agree with TRBD1. Germline assignment: CDR1 ENHRY and CDR2 SYGVKD. The CDR3 runs 11 residues. V lost 8 bases and J lost 6; bases outside the gene matches: 4. The CDR3 reads CAIGRGLEQYF. The CDR3 region has the DNA TGTGCCATCGGTAGGGGGCTCGAGCAGTACTTC.

V usage is TRBV4-1 and J usage is TRBJ1-1; D remains unclear. The V gene's germline CDR1 is MGHRA and CDR2 YSYEKL. The CDR3 is 16 residues long. Trimming shortened V by 3 bases and J by 2 bases, and 16 bases separated the two germline ends. CDR3 nucleotide sequence: TGCGCCAGCAGCCACGGAAAGGGATACTCTAACACTGAAGCTTTCTTT. Its protein product is CASSHGKGYSNTEAFF.